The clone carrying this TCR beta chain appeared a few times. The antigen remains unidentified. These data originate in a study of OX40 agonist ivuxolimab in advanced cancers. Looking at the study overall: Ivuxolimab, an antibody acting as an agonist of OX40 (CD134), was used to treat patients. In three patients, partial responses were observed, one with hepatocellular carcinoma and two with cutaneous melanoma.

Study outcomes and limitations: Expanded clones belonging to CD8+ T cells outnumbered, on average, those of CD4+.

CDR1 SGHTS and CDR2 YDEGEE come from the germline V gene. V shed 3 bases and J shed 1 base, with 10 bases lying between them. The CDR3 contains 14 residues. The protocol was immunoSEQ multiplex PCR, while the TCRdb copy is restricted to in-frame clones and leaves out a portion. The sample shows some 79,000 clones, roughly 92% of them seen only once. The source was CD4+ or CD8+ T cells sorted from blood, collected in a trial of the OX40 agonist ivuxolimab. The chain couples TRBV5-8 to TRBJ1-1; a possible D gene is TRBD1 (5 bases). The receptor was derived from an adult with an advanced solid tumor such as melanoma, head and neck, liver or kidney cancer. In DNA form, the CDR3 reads TGTGCCAGCAGCTCCGGGACCGAGAACACTGAAGCTTTCTTT. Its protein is CASSSGTENTEAFF. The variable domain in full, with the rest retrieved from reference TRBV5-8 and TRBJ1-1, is EAGVTQSPTHLIKTRGQQATLRCSPISGHTSVYWYQQALGLGLQFLLWYDEGEERNRGNFPPRFSGRQFPNYSSELNVNALELEDSALYLCASSSGTENTEAFFGQGTRLTVV.